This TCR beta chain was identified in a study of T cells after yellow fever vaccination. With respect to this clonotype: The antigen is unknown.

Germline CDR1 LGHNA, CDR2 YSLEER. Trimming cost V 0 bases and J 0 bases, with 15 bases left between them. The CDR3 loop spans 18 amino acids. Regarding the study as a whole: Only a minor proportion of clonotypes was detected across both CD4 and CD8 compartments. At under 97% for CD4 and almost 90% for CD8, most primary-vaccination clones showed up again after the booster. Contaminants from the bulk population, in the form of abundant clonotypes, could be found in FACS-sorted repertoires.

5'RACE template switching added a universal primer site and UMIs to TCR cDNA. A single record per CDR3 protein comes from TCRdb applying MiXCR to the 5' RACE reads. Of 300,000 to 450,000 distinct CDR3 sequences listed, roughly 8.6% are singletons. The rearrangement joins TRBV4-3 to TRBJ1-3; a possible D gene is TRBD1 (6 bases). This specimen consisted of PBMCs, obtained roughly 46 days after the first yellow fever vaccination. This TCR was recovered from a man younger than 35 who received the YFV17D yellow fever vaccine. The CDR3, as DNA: TGCGCCAGCAGCCAAGATCGATATGGGGGGCACTCTGGAAACACCATATATTTT. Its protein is CASSQDRYGGHSGNTIYF.